Following are 15 T cell receptor beta chains from one sample sequenced in a study of cytomegalovirus exposure and HLA in healthy donors. With 60 Vbeta and 13 Jbeta primers, the PCR was carried out. The repertoire was sequenced with immunoSEQ multiplex PCR; TCRdb's copy has only in-frame clones and lacks some. The table includes around 200,000 clones, around three quarters detected once. Sequenced: PBMCs. These receptors all come from a woman under 30 in good health and CMV-seronegative.

This sequence joins TRBV6-5 and TRBJ2-1, with TRBD1 as a possible D gene (6 bases). Germline V gives CDR1 MNHEY, CDR2 SVGAGI. The CDR3 has 13 residues. V lost 2 bases and J lost 7, with 9 bases in between. The CDR3 DNA follows: TGTGCCAGCAGTTACGAGGACAGAAATGAGCAGTTCTTC. Its protein product is CASSYEDRNEQFF.

The V gene is TRBV28, the J gene TRBJ2-5, with 9 positions matching TRBD1. Germline-derived CDR1 and CDR2 are MDHEN and SYDVKM. The CDR3 is 14 residues long. J gave up 6 bases and V 8 bases, and 10 bases lay outside the gene matches. Written as DNA, the CDR3 is TGTGCCAGCGAATCCGGACAGGGGATACAGACCCAGTACTTC. It encodes CASESGQGIQTQYF.

This rearrangement joins TRBV7-9 to TRBJ2-5; 10 nucleotides align to TRBD1. The CDR3 loop spans 14 amino acids. In germline, CDR1 is SEHNR, CDR2 FQNEAQ (reference sequence). V dropped 5 bases and J dropped 5; count of bases not matched to a gene: 5. DNA of the CDR3: TGTGCCAGCAGCCTCGACAGGGGGCTCGAGACCCAGTACTTC. Its protein product is CASSLDRGLETQYF.

The chain employs TRBV5-8 and TRBJ1-1; 7 nucleotides line up with TRBD1. Germline-derived CDR1 and CDR2 are SGHTS and YDEGEE. This CDR3 is built from 14 residues. After removal of 4 bases from V and 4 bases from J, the junction contained 7 bases not matched to a gene. Here the CDR3 DNA reads TGTGCCAGCAGCCACACGACAGGGTTCACTGAAGCTTTCTTT. This codes for CASSHTTGFTEAFF.

For this clone: Within the sample, other DNA sequences also encode this same CDR3. The chain recombines TRBV5-1 with TRBJ2-7; no definite D call. The ends were cut back, 4 bases at V and 3 bases at J, with 5 bases in the middle. The length of the CDR3 is 11 residues. Germline lookup yields CDR1 SGHRS and CDR2 YFSETQ. The CDR3 region is CASSRDYEQYF. Here the CDR3 DNA reads TGCGCCAGCAGCCGAGACTACGAGCAGTACTTC.

V usage is TRBV11-2 and J usage is TRBJ2-1; 14 bases map to TRBD2. From germline, CDR1 is SGHAT and CDR2 FQNNGV. This CDR3 spans 15 amino acids. J gave up 8 bases and V 1 base, and 1 base lay outside the gene matches. The CDR3 sequence is CASSLGTSGRYEQFF. The DNA of the CDR3 is TGTGCCAGCAGCTTAGGGACTAGCGGGAGGTATGAGCAGTTCTTC. The full variable domain, its missing parts supplied by reference TRBV11-2 and TRBJ2-1, is EAGVAQSPRYKIIEKRQSVAFWCNPISGHATLYWYQQILGQGPKLLIQFQNNGVVDDSQLPKDRFSAERLKGVDSTLKIQPAKLEDSAVYLCASSLGTSGRYEQFFGPGTRLTVL.

This clone was observed once. The V call is TRBV5-1, the J call TRBJ2-5; 14 nucleotides agree with TRBD2. This CDR3 region has 16 residues. V trimming: 4 bases; J trimming: 5 bases; junction bases outside the gene matches: 7. Per the germline V gene, CDR1 is SGHRS and CDR2 is YFSETQ. The CDR3 bases are TGCGCCAGCAGCGTAGTGGGGACTAGCGGGAGTGAGACCCAGTACTTC. It specifies CASSVVGTSGSETQYF.

The J gene is TRBJ1-1, the V gene TRBV7-2, with TRBD1 as a possible D gene (5 bases). CDR1 SGHTA and CDR2 FQGNSA come from the germline V gene. Trimming removed 5 bases from V and 4 bases from J, with 17 bases in between. This CDR3 is built from 15 residues. The CDR3 region has the DNA TGTGCCAGCAGCCCCGCCAATGGGGGGTTCACTGAAGCTTTCTTT. It translates to CASSPANGGFTEAFF.

This clone was observed once. The chain has TRBV7-2 and TRBJ2-1, with D perhaps TRBD2 (6 bases). This CDR3 has 15 amino acids. V lost 4 bases, J lost 4 bases, and 14 bases lay in between. The germline CDR1 and CDR2 sequences are SGHTA and FQGNSA. CDR3 amino acids: CASSYRLVGYNEQFF. The CDR3 bases are TGTGCCAGCAGCTACAGACTAGTCGGGTACAATGAGCAGTTCTTC.

The chain couples TRBV28 to TRBJ1-1; a possible D gene is TRBD1 (6 bases). The CDR3 runs to 14 residues. Germline V CDR1 and CDR2: MDHEN, SYDVKM. The V end was cut by 8 bases, the J end by 0 bases, with 13 bases between. CDR3 DNA sequence: TGTGCCAGCGGTAGGGGGACTATGAACACTGAAGCTTTCTTT. It encodes CASGRGTMNTEAFF.

The chain is built from TRBV19 and TRBJ1-2, with D possibly TRBD1 on 5 matching bases. CDR1 LNHDA and CDR2 SQIVND come from the germline V gene (reference sequence). CDR3 length: 16 amino acids. Trimming stripped 5 bases from V and 0 bases from J, with 16 bases between. CDR3 sequence reads: CASSPNTQVANYGYTF. In DNA, the CDR3 is TGTGCCAGTAGTCCTAACACACAGGTCGCTAACTATGGCTACACCTTC.

This rearrangement joins TRBV2 to TRBJ1-1; D not certain. From germline, CDR1 is SNHLY and CDR2 FYNNEI. This CDR3 region has 13 residues. The V gene lost 4 bases and the J gene lost 6 bases, with 12 bases spanning the gap. CDR3 coding DNA: TGTGCCAGCAGTGCGATCCCTAGGTCTGAAGCTTTCTTT. It is translated as CASSAIPRSEAFF.

The rearrangement joins TRBV27 to TRBJ1-5; 9 bases line up with TRBD1. Germline V gene data show CDR1 as MNHEY and CDR2 as SMNVEV (reference sequence). This CDR3 is built from 15 residues. Trimming removed 6 bases from V and 1 base from J; junction bases left unmatched: 4. CDR3 residues: CASRIQGASNQPQHF. The CDR3, as DNA: TGTGCCAGCAGAATACAGGGGGCCAGCAATCAGCCCCAGCATTTT.

V and J are TRBV2 and TRBJ1-4; the D gene is possibly TRBD1 (6 bases). Trimming cost V 4 bases and J 4 bases, with 13 bases left between them. Germline CDR1 reads SNHLY; CDR2 reads FYNNEI. The CDR3 length is 15 residues. The CDR3 sequence is CASSVPTGNNEKLFF. CDR3 bases: TGTGCCAGCAGTGTCCCGACAGGCAATAATGAAAAACTGTTTTTT.

The chain uses TRBV7-9 and TRBJ1-1; a possible D gene is TRBD1 (6 bases). CDR1 SEHNR and CDR2 FQNEAQ come from the germline V gene (reference sequence). V dropped 5 bases and J dropped 1 base, with 14 bases sitting between them. The CDR3 runs to 15 residues. The CDR3 coding sequence is TGTGCCAGCAGCCCCCCCGGGACATCGAACACTGAAGCTTTCTTT. It specifies CASSPPGTSNTEAFF.